The 3 T cell receptor beta chains presented below share a single source sample, sequenced in a study of cytomegalovirus exposure and HLA in healthy donors. This PCR relied on a set of 60 Vbeta primers and 13 Jbeta primers. The protocol was immunoSEQ multiplex PCR, while the TCRdb copy is restricted to in-frame clones and leaves out a portion. The sample consists of about 280,000 clones, around nine tenths of them appearing once. Sequencing was carried out using PBMCs. These receptors came from a woman between 18 and 29 years old in good health and CMV-seronegative.

This sequence joins TRBV13 and TRBJ1-2; D gene ambiguous. There are 15 residues in the CDR3. V lost 0 bases and J 3 bases, leaving 11 bases between the germline ends. The V gene's germline CDR1 is PRHDT and CDR2 FYEKMQ (reference sequence). The CDR3 spells CASSLGRATDYGYTF. The CDR3 DNA follows: TGTGCCAGCAGCTTAGGGCGGGCGACGGACTATGGCTACACCTTC.

This chain links TRBV4-1 with TRBJ2-7, with a tentative D call TRBD1 (6 bases). V lost 0 bases and J lost 2, with 8 bases in between. CDR1 is MGHRA, CDR2 YSYEKL, per germline. The CDR3 is 14 residues long. The CDR3 DNA follows: TGCGCCAGCAGCCAAGATGGGGGCGCCTACGAGCAGTACTTC. Translated, it gives CASSQDGGAYEQYF.

This chain joins TRBV5-1 and TRBJ2-2; TRBD2 might be the D (5 bases). CDR1 and CDR2 from the germline V gene are SGHRS and YFSETQ. The CDR3 length is 15 residues. The ends were cut back, 1 base at V and 0 bases at J, with 7 bases in the middle. This CDR3 reads CASSLWRANTGELFF. For the CDR3, the DNA is TGCGCCAGCAGCTTGTGGCGGGCGAACACCGGGGAGCTGTTTTTT.